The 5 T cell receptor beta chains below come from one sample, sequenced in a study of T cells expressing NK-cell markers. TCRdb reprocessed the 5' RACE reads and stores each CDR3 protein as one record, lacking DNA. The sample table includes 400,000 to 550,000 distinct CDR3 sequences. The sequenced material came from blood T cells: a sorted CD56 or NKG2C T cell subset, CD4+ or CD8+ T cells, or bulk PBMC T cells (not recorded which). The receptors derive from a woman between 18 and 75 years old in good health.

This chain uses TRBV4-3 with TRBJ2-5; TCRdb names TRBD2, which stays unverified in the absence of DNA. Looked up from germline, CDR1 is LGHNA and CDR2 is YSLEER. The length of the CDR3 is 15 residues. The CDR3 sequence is CASSQRLAGKETQYF.

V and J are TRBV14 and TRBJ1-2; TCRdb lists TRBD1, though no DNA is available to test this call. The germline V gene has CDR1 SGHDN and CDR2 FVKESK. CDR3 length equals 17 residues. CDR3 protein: CASSQDRKGHFNYGYTF.

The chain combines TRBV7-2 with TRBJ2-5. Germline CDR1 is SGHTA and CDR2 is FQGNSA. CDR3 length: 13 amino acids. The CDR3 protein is CASSKTIQETQYF. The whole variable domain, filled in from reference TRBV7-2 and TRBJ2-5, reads GAGVSQSPSNKVTEKGKDVELRCDPISGHTALYWYRQSLGQGLEFLIYFQGNSAPDKSGLPSDRFSAERTGGSVSTLTIQRTQQEDSAVYLCASSKTIQETQYFGPGTRLLVL.

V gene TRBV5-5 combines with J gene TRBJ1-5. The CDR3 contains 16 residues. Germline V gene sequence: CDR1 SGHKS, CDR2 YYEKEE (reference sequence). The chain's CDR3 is CASSVGLDPVIQPQHF.

CDR3 amino acids: CASSRTGLNSPLHF. The chain links TRBV6-1 to TRBJ1-6; the TCRdb call, TRBD1, lacks DNA for checking. Germline assignment: CDR1 MNHNS and CDR2 SASEGT. The length of the CDR3 is 14 residues.